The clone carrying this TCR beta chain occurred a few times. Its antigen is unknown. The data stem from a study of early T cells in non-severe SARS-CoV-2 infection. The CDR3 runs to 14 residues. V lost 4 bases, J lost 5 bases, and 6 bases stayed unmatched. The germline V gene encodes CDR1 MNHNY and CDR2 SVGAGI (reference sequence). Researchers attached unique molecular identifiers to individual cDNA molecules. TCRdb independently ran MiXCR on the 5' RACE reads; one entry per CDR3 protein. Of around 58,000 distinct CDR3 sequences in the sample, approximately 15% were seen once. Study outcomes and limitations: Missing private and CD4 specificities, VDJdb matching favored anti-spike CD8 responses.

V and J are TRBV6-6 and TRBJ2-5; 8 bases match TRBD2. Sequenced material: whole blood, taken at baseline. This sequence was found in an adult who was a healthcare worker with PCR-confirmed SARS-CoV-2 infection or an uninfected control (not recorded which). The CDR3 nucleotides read TGTGCCAGCAGTTTGCGGGGGGCCCACGAGACCCAGTACTTC. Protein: CASSLRGAHETQYF.